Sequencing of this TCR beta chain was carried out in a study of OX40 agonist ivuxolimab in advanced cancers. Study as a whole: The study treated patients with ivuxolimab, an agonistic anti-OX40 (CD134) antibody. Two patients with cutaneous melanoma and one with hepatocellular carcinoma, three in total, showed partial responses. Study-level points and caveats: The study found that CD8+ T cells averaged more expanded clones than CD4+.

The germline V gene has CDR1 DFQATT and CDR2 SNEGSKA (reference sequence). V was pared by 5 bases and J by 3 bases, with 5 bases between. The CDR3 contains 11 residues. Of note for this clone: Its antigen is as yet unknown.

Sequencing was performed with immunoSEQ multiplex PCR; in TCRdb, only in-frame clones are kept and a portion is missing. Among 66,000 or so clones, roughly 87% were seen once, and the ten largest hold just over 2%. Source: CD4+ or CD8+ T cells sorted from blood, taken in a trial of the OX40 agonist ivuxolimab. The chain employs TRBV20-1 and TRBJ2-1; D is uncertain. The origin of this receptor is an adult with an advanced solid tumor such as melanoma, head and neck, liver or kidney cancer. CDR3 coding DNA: TGCAGTGCTCCACTCTACAATGAGCAGTTCTTC. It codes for CSAPLYNEQFF.